The 27 T cell receptor beta chains below all came from one sample that was sequenced in a study of blood T cell repertoires in COVID-19. TCRdb keeps only in-frame clones here, not all; method: immunoSEQ multiplex PCR. Of 350,000 or so clones listed, roughly 90% are singletons. Source material: PBMCs or T cells enriched from blood (not recorded which). These TCRs come from a woman in her 30s who had recovered from COVID-19.

This clone was seen a single time. V usage is TRBV7-9 and J usage is TRBJ2-7; D uncertain. This CDR3 spans 12 amino acids. CDR1 SEHNR and CDR2 FQNEAQ come from the germline V gene (reference sequence). Trimming stripped 4 bases from V and 6 bases from J, with 10 bases between. In DNA form, the CDR3 reads TGTGCCAGCAGCTCGATCATGGCCGAGCAGTACTTC. Translating gives CASSSIMAEQYF.

This sequence joins TRBV6-5 and TRBJ1-6; D is ambiguous. Germline assignment: CDR1 MNHEY and CDR2 SVGAGI. V dropped 5 bases and J dropped 3 bases, with 11 bases sitting between them. The CDR3 spans 15 residues. The CDR3 region has the DNA TGTGCCAGCAGTCCCGGGAACCTCTATAATTCACCCCTCCACTTT. This codes for CASSPGNLYNSPLHF.

The V gene is TRBV24-1, the J gene TRBJ2-1, with a tentative D call TRBD2 (5 bases). Trimming pared 3 bases from V and 3 bases from J, leaving 11 bases between. The CDR3 is 15 residues long. Germline CDR1 is KGHDR and CDR2 is SFDVKD. In DNA form, the CDR3 reads TGTGCCACCAGTGATCCCGTCGGGGTCTACAATGAGCAGTTCTTC. Protein: CATSDPVGVYNEQFF.

The V call is TRBV28, the J call TRBJ1-2; the D is unclear. The CDR3 consists of 13 residues. Germline CDR1 is MDHEN and CDR2 is SYDVKM. V lost 4 bases and J lost 5, with 11 bases in between. The CDR3 region is CASSSAVIYGYTF. The DNA of the CDR3 is TGTGCCAGCAGTTCCGCGGTTATATATGGCTACACCTTC.

The genes are TRBV3-1 (or the pseudogene TRBV3-2) and TRBJ2-7; D is uncertain. CDR3 length equals 13 residues. Germline CDR1 and CDR2: LGHDT and YNNKEL (reference sequence). Trimming cost V 3 bases and J 3 bases, with 9 bases left between them. The CDR3 protein is CASSHTDRYEQYF. CDR3 DNA: TGTGCCAGCAGCCATACAGACCGCTACGAGCAGTACTTC.

The chain links TRBV28 to TRBJ1-2, with 8 bases that match TRBD1. Germline V lookup: CDR1 MDHEN, CDR2 SYDVKM. Germline trimming cut 1 base from V and 3 bases from J; bases unmatched to any gene: 7. CDR3 length equals 16 residues. CDR3: CASSLLMPGQDYGYTF. The DNA of the CDR3 is TGTGCCAGCAGTTTATTAATGCCGGGACAGGACTATGGCTACACCTTC.

The V gene is TRBV28, the J gene TRBJ1-4; 7 bases fit TRBD1. V shed 5 bases, J shed 4 bases, and the junction held 4 bases outside the gene matches. The CDR3 length is 14 residues. Germline CDR1 MDHEN, CDR2 SYDVKM. CDR3: CASSDRANNEKLFF. In DNA, the CDR3 is TGTGCCAGCAGTGACAGGGCCAATAATGAAAAACTGTTTTTT.

The rearrangement joins TRBV7-6 to TRBJ2-3, with D possibly TRBD2 on 7 matching bases. CDR3 size: 15 residues. V gave up 8 bases and J gave up 5 bases, with 20 bases separating them. The V gene's germline CDR1 is SGHVS and CDR2 FNYEAQ. The DNA of the CDR3 is TGTGCCAGCCTACGGGGGGCGGGGGCTAGAGATACGCAGTATTTT. Translating it yields CASLRGAGARDTQYF.

This clone was detected only once. The genes are TRBV28 and TRBJ1-5; D gene ambiguous. Between the trimmed V and J ends, which lost 5 bases and 6 bases, there was a span of 14 bases. This CDR3 has 14 amino acids. Germline V CDR1 and CDR2: MDHEN, SYDVKM. The CDR3 sequence is CASSMDNGVQPQHF. The CDR3, as DNA: TGTGCCAGCAGTATGGATAACGGGGTTCAGCCCCAGCATTTT.

This clone showed up just once. The rearrangement joins TRBV4-1 to TRBJ1-5, with 8 bases matching TRBD1. The CDR3 spans 15 residues. The junction had 8 bases not matched to a gene; V was cut back by 3 bases and J by 7 bases. Germline V lookup: CDR1 MGHRA, CDR2 YSYEKL. For the CDR3, the DNA is TGCGCCAGCAGCCAGGACGGACAGGGCTGGCAGCCCCAGCATTTT. Protein sequence: CASSQDGQGWQPQHF.

The chain combines TRBV29-1 with TRBJ2-3; TRBD2 agrees at 13 bases. The CDR3 spans 13 residues. The germline V gene encodes CDR1 SQVTM and CDR2 ANQGSEA. V lost 4 bases and J lost 7; bases outside the gene matches: 2. CDR3 amino acids: CSVATSGRNTQYF. CDR3 coding DNA: TGCAGCGTTGCGACTAGCGGGAGGAATACGCAGTATTTT.

This clone showed up just a few times. This chain connects TRBV5-4 to TRBJ2-5; 8 bases line up with TRBD1. The CDR3 sequence is 13 residues long. V lost 4 bases, J lost 3 bases, and 2 bases stayed unmatched. CDR1 and CDR2 from the germline V gene are SGHNT and YYREEE (reference sequence). The CDR3 sequence: CASSQGAEETQYF. In nucleotides, the CDR3 is TGTGCCAGCAGCCAGGGGGCTGAAGAGACCCAGTACTTC.

J is TRBJ2-1 and V is TRBV20-1; D uncertain. This CDR3 contains 11 residues. CDR1 is DFQATT and CDR2 is SNEGSKA in the germline V gene (reference sequence). The germline V and J ends were trimmed by 5 bases and 3 bases, with 5 bases remaining between them. CDR3 DNA sequence: TGCAGTGCTCTCGGCTACAATGAGCAGTTCTTC. Amino acid sequence: CSALGYNEQFF.

The V call is TRBV28, the J call TRBJ1-2, with 9 bases lining up with TRBD1. The V gene end was trimmed by 6 bases and the J gene end by 4 bases; junction bases not matched to a gene: 6. CDR1 is MDHEN and CDR2 is SYDVKM in the germline V gene. The CDR3 is 14 amino acids. Here the CDR3 reads CASRFLDRGYGYTF. The CDR3, as DNA: TGTGCCAGCAGGTTCTTGGACAGGGGCTATGGCTACACCTTC.

This sequence joins TRBV23-1 and TRBJ2-2; TRBD1 aligns across 9 bases. TRBV23-1 is given ORF status, its function remaining uncertain. CDR3 length: 15 residues. With 7 bases clipped from V and 7 bases from J, the junction kept 10 bases outside the gene matches. The CDR3 spells CASTDPWDRVGELFF. CDR3 nucleotides: TGCGCCAGCACTGACCCATGGGACAGGGTCGGGGAGCTGTTTTTT.

In its sample, this clone was seen a few times. V and J are TRBV5-4 and TRBJ1-3, with D hard to call. The germline V gene has CDR1 SGHNT and CDR2 YYREEE (reference sequence). V dropped 4 bases and J dropped 0 bases, with 11 bases sitting between them. The CDR3 contains 15 residues. This chain's CDR3 is CASSAGSISGNTIYF. CDR3 DNA sequence: TGTGCCAGCAGCGCCGGGTCCATCTCTGGAAACACCATATATTTT.

The chain has TRBV28 and TRBJ1-1; 8 nucleotides match TRBD1. The CDR3 consists of 15 residues. Germline V lookup: CDR1 MDHEN, CDR2 SYDVKM. V was clipped by 3 bases and J by 3 bases; unmatched bases: 6. The CDR3 loop reads CASSFPDRGDTEAFF. The CDR3 DNA follows: TGTGCCAGCAGTTTTCCCGACAGGGGAGACACTGAAGCTTTCTTT.

This sequence joins TRBV11-2 and TRBJ2-7; perhaps TRBD2 as D (6 bases). This CDR3 region has 13 residues. Germline V gene data show CDR1 as SGHAT and CDR2 as FQNNGV. Trimming pared 1 base from V and 7 bases from J, leaving 11 bases between. As DNA, the CDR3 is TGTGCCAGCAGCTTAGTGACCCGGGGGGAGCAGTACTTC. Protein product: CASSLVTRGEQYF.

The chain carries TRBV5-1 and TRBJ2-3, with a possible D match to TRBD1 (6 bases). The germline CDR1 and CDR2 sequences are SGHRS and YFSETQ. The CDR3 is made up of 15 amino acids. V was cut by 5 bases and J by 0 bases, with 13 bases left in between. The CDR3 region has the DNA TGCGCCAGCAGGGACAGACCCACTAGCACAGATACGCAGTATTTT. Amino acids: CASRDRPTSTDTQYF.

Points on this clone: One end of the junction does not line up with germline, which may come from a read error. The J gene is TRBJ1-5, the V gene TRBV2, with D possibly TRBD1 on 6 matching bases. This CDR3 has 13 amino acids. Germline V gene lookup returns CDR1 SNHLY and CDR2 FYNNEI. The CDR3 here is CASREGGGQPQHF. CDR3 in DNA: TGTGCCAGCAGGGAAGGGGGAGGCCAGCCCCAGCATTTT.

The chain recombines TRBV11-1 with TRBJ2-3; possible D gene TRBD2, 6 bases. CDR1 and CDR2 from the germline V gene are SGHAT and FQDESV (reference sequence). V was trimmed by 7 bases and J by 5 bases, leaving 19 bases between them. This CDR3 region has 15 residues. The CDR3 spells CASTPAGLAGDTQYF. CDR3 nucleotides: TGTGCCAGCACCCCAGCGGGTTTAGCAGGAGATACGCAGTATTTT.

The J gene is TRBJ2-3, the V gene TRBV3-1 (or the pseudogene TRBV3-2); 7 bases match TRBD2. Trimming at V came to 1 base and at J to 0 bases, leaving 4 bases not matched to a gene. The CDR3 spans 16 residues. Per the germline V gene, CDR1 is LGHDT and CDR2 is YNNKEL (reference sequence). The CDR3 coding sequence is TGTGCCAGCAGCCAAGGGGAGGGCCTGAGCACAGATACGCAGTATTTT. Translated, it gives CASSQGEGLSTDTQYF.

V is TRBV4-3 and J is TRBJ2-7; D might be TRBD1 (6 bases). The CDR3 runs 15 residues. Germline CDR1 is LGHNA and CDR2 is YSLEER. V shed 1 base and J shed 2 bases, with 12 bases lying between them. The CDR3 here is CASSQARDTPYEQYF. CDR3 bases: TGCGCCAGCAGCCAAGCCCGGGACACCCCCTACGAGCAGTACTTC.

This chain joins TRBV6-5 and TRBJ1-6, with D perhaps TRBD1 (6 bases). The CDR3 runs 15 residues. CDR1 is MNHEY, CDR2 SVGAGI, per germline. The V and J ends lost 6 bases and 0 bases respectively, with 9 bases between them. The CDR3: CASSGQSSYNSPLHF. The CDR3 bases are TGTGCCAGCAGCGGACAGAGCTCCTATAATTCACCCCTCCACTTT.

This clone was seen a single time. The V gene is TRBV18, the J gene TRBJ2-7; D might be TRBD1 (5 bases). Germline assignment: CDR1 KGHSH and CDR2 LQKENI. V dropped 4 bases and J dropped 2 bases, with 12 bases sitting between them. There are 14 residues in the CDR3. CDR3 DNA: TGTGCCAGCTCACTGCAGGGAACTACCTACGAGCAGTACTTC. This sequence encodes CASSLQGTTYEQYF. The full variable domain, with the rest looked up from reference TRBV18 and TRBJ2-7, is NAGVMQNPRHLVRRRGQEARLRCSPMKGHSHVYWYRQLPEEGLKFMVYLQKENIIDESGMPKERFSAEFPKEGPSILRIQQVVRGDSAAYFCASSLQGTTYEQYFGPGTRLTVT.

This clone showed up just once. The CDR3: CASSFKALSQGYGYTF. CDR3 sequence (DNA): TGTGCCAGCAGCTTCAAAGCGCTCAGTCAGGGCTATGGCTACACCTTC. V and J are TRBV7-2 and TRBJ1-2; D may be TRBD1 (5 bases). The V end was cut by 3 bases, the J end by 4 bases, with 18 bases between. The CDR3 has 16 residues. CDR1 and CDR2 (germline): SGHTA, FQGNSA.

This clone was detected only a few times. This sequence joins TRBV28 and TRBJ2-7, with a tentative D call TRBD1 (5 bases). The CDR3 length is 11 residues. V was clipped by 5 bases and J by 5 bases, with 7 bases between them. Germline loops: CDR1 MDHEN, CDR2 SYDVKM. CDR3 protein: CASSLGDEQYF. The CDR3 nucleotides read TGTGCCAGCAGTCTAGGGGACGAGCAGTACTTC. Combining the CDR3 with reference TRBV28 and TRBJ2-7 gives the whole variable domain DVKVTQSSRYLVKRTGEKVFLECVQDMDHENMFWYRQDPGLGLRLIYFSYDVKMKEKGDIPEGYSVSREKKERFSLILESASTNQTSMYLCASSLGDEQYFGPGTRLTVT.